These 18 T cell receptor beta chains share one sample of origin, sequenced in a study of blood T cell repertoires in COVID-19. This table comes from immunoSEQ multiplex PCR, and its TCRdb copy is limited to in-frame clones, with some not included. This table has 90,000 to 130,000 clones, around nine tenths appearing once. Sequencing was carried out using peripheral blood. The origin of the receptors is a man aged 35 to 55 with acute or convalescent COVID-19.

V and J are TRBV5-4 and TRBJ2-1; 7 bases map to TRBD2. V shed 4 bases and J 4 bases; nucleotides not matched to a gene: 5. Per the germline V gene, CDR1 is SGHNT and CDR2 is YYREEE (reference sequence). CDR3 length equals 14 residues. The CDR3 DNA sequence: TGTGCCAGCAGCAGTCCGGGACTATACAATGAGCAGTTCTTC. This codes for CASSSPGLYNEQFF.

The CDR3: CASSKTGYNSPLHF. The DNA for the CDR3 is TGTGCCAGTAGTAAGACAGGGTATAATTCACCCCTCCACTTT. The chain recombines TRBV19 with TRBJ1-6; 7 bases agree with TRBD1. This CDR3 is built from 14 residues. V shed 4 bases and J 4 bases; nucleotides not matched to a gene: 1. Germline V gene lookup returns CDR1 LNHDA and CDR2 SQIVND (reference sequence). Full variable domain (missing parts from reference TRBV19 and TRBJ1-6): DGGITQSPKYLFRKEGQNVTLSCEQNLNHDAMYWYRQDPGQGLRLIYYSQIVNDFQKGDIAEGYSVSREKKESFPLTVTSAQKNPTAFYLCASSKTGYNSPLHFGNGTRLTVT.

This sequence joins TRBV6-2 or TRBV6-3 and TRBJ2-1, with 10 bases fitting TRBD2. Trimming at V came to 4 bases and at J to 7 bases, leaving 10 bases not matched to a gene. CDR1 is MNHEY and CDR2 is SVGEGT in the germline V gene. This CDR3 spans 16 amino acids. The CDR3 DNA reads TGTGCCAGCAGTTCAGGCCGACTAGCGGGCCGTAATGAGCAGTTCTTC. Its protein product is CASSSGRLAGRNEQFF.

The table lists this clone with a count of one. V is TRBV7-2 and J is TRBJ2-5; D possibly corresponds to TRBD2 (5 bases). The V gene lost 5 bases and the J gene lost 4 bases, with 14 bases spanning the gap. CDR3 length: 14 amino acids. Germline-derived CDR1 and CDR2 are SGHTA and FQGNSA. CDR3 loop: CASSRGLGLETQYF. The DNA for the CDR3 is TGTGCCAGCAGCCGCGGGTTAGGGTTAGAGACCCAGTACTTC.

This CDR3 reads CASSRGTVQETQYF. Written as DNA, the CDR3 is TGTGCCAGCAGCCGCGGGACAGTACAAGAGACCCAGTACTTC. This chain links TRBV11-2 with TRBJ2-5, with D possibly matching TRBD1 (7 bases). With 5 bases removed from V and 2 bases from J, the gap between germline ends came to 12 bases. CDR3 size: 14 residues. The germline V gene encodes CDR1 SGHAT and CDR2 FQNNGV.

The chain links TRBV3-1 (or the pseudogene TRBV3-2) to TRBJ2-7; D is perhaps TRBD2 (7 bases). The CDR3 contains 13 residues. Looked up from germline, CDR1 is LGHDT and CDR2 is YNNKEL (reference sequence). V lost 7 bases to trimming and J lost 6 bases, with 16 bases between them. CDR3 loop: CASNPSGGGEQYF. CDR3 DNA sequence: TGTGCCAGCAACCCTTCGGGGGGCGGCGAGCAGTACTTC.

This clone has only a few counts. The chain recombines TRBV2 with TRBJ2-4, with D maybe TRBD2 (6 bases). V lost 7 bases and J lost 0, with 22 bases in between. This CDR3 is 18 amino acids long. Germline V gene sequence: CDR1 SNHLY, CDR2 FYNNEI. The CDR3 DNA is TGTGCCAGCACCGGATACCGGCGGCGGGAACAAGCCAAAAACATTCAGTACTTC. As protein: CASTGYRRREQAKNIQYF.

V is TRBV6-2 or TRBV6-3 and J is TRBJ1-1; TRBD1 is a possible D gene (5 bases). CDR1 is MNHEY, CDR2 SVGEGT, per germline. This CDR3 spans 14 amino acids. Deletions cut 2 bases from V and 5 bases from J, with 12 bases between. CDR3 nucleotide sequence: TGTGCCAGCAGTTACGGGGAGGGGTGGACTGAAGCTTTCTTT. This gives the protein CASSYGEGWTEAFF.

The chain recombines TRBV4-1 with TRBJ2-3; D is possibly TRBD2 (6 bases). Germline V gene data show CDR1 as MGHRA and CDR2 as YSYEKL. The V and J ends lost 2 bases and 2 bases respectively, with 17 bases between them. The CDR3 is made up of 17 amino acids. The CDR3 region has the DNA TGCGCCAGCAGCCAACCCTCTGCGGGGTTCTTCACAGATACGCAGTATTTT. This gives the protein CASSQPSAGFFTDTQYF.

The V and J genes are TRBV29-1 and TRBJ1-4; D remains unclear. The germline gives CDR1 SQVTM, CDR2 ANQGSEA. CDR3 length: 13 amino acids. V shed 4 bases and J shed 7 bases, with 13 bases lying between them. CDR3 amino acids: CSVGLAGGEKLFF. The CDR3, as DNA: TGCAGCGTTGGTTTGGCCGGCGGTGAAAAACTGTTTTTT.

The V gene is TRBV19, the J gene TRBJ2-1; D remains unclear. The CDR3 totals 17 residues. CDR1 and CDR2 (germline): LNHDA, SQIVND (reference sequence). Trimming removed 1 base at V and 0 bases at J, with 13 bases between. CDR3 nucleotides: TGTGCCAGTAGTATAGGGGCGCTCCTGAGCTCCTACAATGAGCAGTTCTTC. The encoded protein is CASSIGALLSSYNEQFF.

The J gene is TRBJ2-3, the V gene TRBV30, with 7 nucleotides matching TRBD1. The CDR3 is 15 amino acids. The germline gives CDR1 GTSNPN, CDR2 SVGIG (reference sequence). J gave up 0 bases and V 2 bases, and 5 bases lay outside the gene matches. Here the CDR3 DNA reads TGTGCCTGGAGTAAACAGGGGCTCAGCACAGATACGCAGTATTTT. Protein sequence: CAWSKQGLSTDTQYF.

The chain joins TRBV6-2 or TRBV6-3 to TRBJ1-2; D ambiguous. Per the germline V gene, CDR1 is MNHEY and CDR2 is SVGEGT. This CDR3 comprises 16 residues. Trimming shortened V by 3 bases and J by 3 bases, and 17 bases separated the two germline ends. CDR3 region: CASSYAVSGADYGYTF. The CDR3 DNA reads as TGTGCCAGCAGTTATGCTGTTTCGGGAGCCGACTATGGCTACACCTTC.

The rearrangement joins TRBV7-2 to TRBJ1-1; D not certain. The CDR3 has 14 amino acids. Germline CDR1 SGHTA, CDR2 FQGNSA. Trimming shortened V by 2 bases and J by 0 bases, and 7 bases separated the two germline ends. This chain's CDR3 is CASSLWAVNTEAFF. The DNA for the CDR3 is TGTGCCAGCAGCTTATGGGCAGTGAACACTGAAGCTTTCTTT.

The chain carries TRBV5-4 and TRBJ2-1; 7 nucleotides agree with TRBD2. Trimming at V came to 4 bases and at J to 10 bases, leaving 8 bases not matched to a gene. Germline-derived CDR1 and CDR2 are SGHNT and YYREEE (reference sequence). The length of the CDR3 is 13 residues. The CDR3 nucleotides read TGTGCCAGCAGCGGGGACTATTCCGGCGAGCAGTTCTTC. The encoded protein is CASSGDYSGEQFF.

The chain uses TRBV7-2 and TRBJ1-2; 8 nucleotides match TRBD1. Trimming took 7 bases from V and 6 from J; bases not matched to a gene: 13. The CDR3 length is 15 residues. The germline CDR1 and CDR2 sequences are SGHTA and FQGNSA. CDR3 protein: CASTERRGLVDGYTF. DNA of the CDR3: TGTGCCAGCACCGAACGCAGGGGGCTAGTGGATGGCTACACCTTC.

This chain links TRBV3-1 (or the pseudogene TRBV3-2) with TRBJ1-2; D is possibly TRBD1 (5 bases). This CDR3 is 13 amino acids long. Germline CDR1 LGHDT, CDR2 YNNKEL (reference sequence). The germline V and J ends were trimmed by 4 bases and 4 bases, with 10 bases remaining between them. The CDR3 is CASSPRGGYGYTF. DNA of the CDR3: TGTGCCAGCAGCCCTAGGGGCGGCTATGGCTACACCTTC.

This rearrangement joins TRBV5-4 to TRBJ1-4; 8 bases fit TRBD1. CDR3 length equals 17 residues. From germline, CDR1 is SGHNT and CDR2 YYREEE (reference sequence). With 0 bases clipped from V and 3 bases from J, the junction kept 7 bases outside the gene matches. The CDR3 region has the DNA TGTGCCAGCAGCTTGGAGGGCAGGGGGCAGGCTAATGAAAAACTGTTTTTT. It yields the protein CASSLEGRGQANEKLFF.